This TCR beta chain was sequenced for a study of blood T cell repertoires in COVID-19. Germline V gene sequence: CDR1 LGHDT, CDR2 YNNKEL (reference sequence). Trimming took off 0 bases at V and 4 bases at J, with 10 bases between the two ends. CDR3 length equals 15 residues. Assay used: immunoSEQ multiplex PCR; TCRdb lists only in-frame clones, some missing. The sample lists tens of thousands of clones, approximately 85% occurring once. Specimen: peripheral blood. This sequence joins TRBV3-1 (or the pseudogene TRBV3-2) and TRBJ2-1, with D unclear. The source is a man in his sixties or seventies in a cohort sampled during active COVID-19. The CDR3 region has the DNA TGTGCCAGCAGCCAAGATCGGGTTTCTTACAATGAGCAGTTCTTC. Protein: CASSQDRVSYNEQFF.